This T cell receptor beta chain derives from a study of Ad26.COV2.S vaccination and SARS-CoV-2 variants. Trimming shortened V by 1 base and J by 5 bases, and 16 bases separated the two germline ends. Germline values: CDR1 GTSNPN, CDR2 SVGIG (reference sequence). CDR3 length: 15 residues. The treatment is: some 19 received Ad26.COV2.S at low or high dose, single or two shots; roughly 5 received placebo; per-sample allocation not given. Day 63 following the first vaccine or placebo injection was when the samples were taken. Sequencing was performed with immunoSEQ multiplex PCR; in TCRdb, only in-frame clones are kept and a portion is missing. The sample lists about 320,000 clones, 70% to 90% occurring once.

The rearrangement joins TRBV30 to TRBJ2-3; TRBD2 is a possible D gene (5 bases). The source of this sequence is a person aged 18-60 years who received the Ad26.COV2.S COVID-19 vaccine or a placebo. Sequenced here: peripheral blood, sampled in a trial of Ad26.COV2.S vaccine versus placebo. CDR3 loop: CAWSEVRVRGDTQYF. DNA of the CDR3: TGTGCCTGGAGTGAAGTGCGGGTCCGAGGAGATACGCAGTATTTT.